This is a list of T cell receptor beta chains from one sample in a study of blood T cells in healthy people across ages. TCRdb reanalysed the 5' RACE reads using MiXCR and keeps one entry per CDR3 protein. The sample contains approximately 1,000,000 distinct CDR3 sequences, 35% to 45% of which appear only once. The sample taken for sequencing was blood. The receptors derive from a man aged 18 to 29 in good health. Both conserved end residues are part of each CDR3.

TRBV13	TRBJ2-5	CASSLVGTVQETQYF
TRBV6-1	TRBJ2-6	CASSTGQGPPSGANVLTF
TRBV20-1	TRBJ1-1	CSARDRGVNTEAFF
TRBV9	TRBJ1-6	CASSAGSRLNSPLHF
TRBV20-1	TRBJ1-3	CSATSGNTIYF
TRBV5-6	TRBJ2-3	CASSFGTGAPTDTQYF
TRBV28	TRBJ1-2	CASSTDRVVGYTF
TRBV30	TRBJ2-7	CAWSGDRGTYEQYF
TRBV7-2	TRBJ2-3	CASSRGQANTDTQYF
TRBV7-8	TRBJ1-1	CAVSGGLPMSTEAFF
TRBV3-1	TRBJ2-1	CASRDLAGGLLNEQFF
TRBV12-3/TRBV12-4	NA	CASSQPTGPDPYNEQYF
TRBV30	TRBJ2-1	CAWSSTCNEQFF
TRBV9	TRBJ2-3	CASSVSIPGGFGTDTQYF
TRBV12-3/TRBV12-4	TRBJ2-7	CASSLAARYEQYF
TRBV19	TRBJ1-2	CASSNVGDNGYTF
TRBV5-1	NA	CASKRDRYNEQYF
TRBV29-1	TRBJ1-2	CRGGTVNGYTF
TRBV24-1	TRBJ1-2	CATSSDRRPYGYTF
TRBV7-9	TRBJ1-2	CASSSPGQGDGYTF
TRBV4-3	TRBJ2-4	CASNQVVGAGSKNIQYF
TRBV14	NA	CASSQGSSGGLFYNEQYF
TRBV12-3/TRBV12-4	TRBJ2-5	CASSPGGLWETQYF
TRBV27	TRBJ2-2	CASSPRTRPNTGELFF
TRBV6-2/TRBV6-3	TRBJ1-5	CASSQGWNQPQHF
TRBV20-1	TRBJ1-1	CSAWGSEAFF
TRBV29-1	TRBJ2-2	CSVNVGGVDTGELFF
TRBV20-1	TRBJ2-1	CSARGPSSSYNEQFF
TRBV6-1	TRBJ2-7	CASSRGFEQYF
TRBV27	TRBJ2-1	CASRTGGYEQFF
TRBV7-2	TRBJ2-2	CASSFLEGNTGELFF
TRBV7-2	TRBJ2-3	CASSPTFGGDTQYF
TRBV7-2	TRBJ2-3	CASSRQGPSADTQYF
TRBV20-1	TRBJ1-3	CSASDSGGTIYF
TRBV6-1	TRBJ1-5	CASSNRVGVQPQHF
TRBV29-1	TRBJ2-1	CSVEPLASTNEQFF
TRBV10-3	TRBJ1-1	CATQGARETEAFF
TRBV9	TRBJ2-3	CASSEEPPRGSDTQYF
TRBV20-1	TRBJ2-2	CSARTPRTGTNTGGLFF
TRBV20-1	TRBJ1-2	CSSSSLKGGGYTF